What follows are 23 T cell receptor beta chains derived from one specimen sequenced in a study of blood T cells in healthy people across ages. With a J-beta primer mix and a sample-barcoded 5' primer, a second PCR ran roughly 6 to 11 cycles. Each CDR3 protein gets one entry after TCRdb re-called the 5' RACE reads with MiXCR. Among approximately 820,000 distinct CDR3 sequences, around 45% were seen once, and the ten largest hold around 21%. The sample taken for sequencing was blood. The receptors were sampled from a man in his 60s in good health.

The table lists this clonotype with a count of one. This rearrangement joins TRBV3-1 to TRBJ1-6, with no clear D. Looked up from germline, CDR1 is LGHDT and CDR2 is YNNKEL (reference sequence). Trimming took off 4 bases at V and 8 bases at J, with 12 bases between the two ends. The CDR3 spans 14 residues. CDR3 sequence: CASSLRRSDSPLHF. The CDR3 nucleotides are TGTGCCAGCAGCCTTCGTAGGTCCGATTCACCCCTCCACTTT.

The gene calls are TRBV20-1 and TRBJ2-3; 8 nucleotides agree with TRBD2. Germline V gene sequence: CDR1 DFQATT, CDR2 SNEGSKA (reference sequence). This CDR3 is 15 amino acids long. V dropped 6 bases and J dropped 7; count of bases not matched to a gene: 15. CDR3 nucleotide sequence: TGCAGTGCCACGGGGTGGCGGGGGGCCGTGAATACGCAGTATTTT. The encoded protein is CSATGWRGAVNTQYF.

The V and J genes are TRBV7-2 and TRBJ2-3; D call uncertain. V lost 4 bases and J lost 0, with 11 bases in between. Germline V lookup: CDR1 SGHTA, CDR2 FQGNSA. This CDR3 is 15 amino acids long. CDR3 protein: CASSSNPVSTDTQYF. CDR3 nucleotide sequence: TGTGCCAGCAGCTCGAACCCTGTAAGCACAGATACGCAGTATTTT.

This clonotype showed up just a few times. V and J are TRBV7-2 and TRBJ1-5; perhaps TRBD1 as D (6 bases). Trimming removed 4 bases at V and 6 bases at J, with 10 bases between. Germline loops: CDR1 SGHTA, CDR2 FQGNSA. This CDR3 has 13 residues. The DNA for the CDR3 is TGTGCCAGCAGCTCAGGGGTCGGTCAGCCCCAGCATTTT. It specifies CASSSGVGQPQHF.

CDR3 amino acids: CSAKVAGGEKNEQYF. The DNA for the CDR3 is TGCAGTGCTAAAGTAGCGGGGGGAGAGAAGAACGAGCAGTACTTC. The gene calls are TRBV20-1 and TRBJ2-7; 10 bases match TRBD2. CDR3 length equals 15 residues. The ends lost 4 bases at V and 5 bases at J; junction bases unmatched: 11. CDR1 is DFQATT, CDR2 SNEGSKA, per germline (reference sequence).

The CDR3 spells CASSLSKGDRVYGYTF. The CDR3, as DNA: TGTGCCAGCAGTTTATCGAAAGGGGACAGGGTCTATGGCTACACCTTC. This chain connects TRBV27 to TRBJ1-2, with 9 bases identical to TRBD1. Germline loops: CDR1 MNHEY, CDR2 SMNVEV (reference sequence). Germline trimming cut 0 bases from V and 4 bases from J; bases unmatched to any gene: 6. The CDR3 totals 16 residues.

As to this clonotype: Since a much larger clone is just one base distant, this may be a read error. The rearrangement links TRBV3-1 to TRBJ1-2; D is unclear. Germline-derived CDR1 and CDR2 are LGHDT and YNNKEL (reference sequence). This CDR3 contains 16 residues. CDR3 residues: CANSQDIEGRRNGYTF. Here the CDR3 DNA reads TGTGCCAACAGCCAAGATATAGAAGGCCGGCGGAATGGCTACACCTTC.

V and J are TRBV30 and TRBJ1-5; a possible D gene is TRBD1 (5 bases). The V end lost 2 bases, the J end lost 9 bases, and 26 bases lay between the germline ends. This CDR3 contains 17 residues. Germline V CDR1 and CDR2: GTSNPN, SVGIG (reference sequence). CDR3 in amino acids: CAWSSSFGGIEDRPQHF. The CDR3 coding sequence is TGTGCCTGGAGTTCTTCTTTTGGGGGGATTGAAGATCGGCCCCAGCATTTT.

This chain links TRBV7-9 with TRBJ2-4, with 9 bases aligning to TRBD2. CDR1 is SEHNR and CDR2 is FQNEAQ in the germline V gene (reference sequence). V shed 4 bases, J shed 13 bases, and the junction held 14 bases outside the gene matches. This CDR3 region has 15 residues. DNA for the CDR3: TGTGCCAGCAGCTCGCCGGGACTAGCTAAATTGGAGCAGTACTTC. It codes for CASSSPGLAKLEQYF.

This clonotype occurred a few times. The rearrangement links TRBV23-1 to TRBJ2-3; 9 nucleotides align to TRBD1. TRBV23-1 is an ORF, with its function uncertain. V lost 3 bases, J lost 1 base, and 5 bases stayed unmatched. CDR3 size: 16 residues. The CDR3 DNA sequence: TGCGCCAGCAGTCACTCCGGGACAGGGCGCACAGATACGCAGTATTTT. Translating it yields CASSHSGTGRTDTQYF.

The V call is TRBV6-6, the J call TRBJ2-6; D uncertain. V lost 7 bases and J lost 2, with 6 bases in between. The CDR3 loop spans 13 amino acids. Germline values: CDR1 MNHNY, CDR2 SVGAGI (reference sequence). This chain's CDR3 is CASMRTGANVLTF. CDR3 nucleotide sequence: TGTGCCAGCATGAGAACTGGGGCCAACGTCCTGACTTTC.

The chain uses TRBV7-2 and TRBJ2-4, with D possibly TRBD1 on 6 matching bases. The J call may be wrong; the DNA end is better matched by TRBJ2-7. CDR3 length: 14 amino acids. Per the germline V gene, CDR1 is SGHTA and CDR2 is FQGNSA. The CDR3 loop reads CASSLMDSPYEQYF. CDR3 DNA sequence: TGTGCCAGCAGCTTAATGGACAGCCCCTACGAGCAGTACTTC.

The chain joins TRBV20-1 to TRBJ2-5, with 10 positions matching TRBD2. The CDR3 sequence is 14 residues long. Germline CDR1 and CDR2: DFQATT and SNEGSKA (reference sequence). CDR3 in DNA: TGCAGCACACCTAAGCGGGGGGGACAAGAGACCCAGTACTTC. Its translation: CSTPKRGGQETQYF.

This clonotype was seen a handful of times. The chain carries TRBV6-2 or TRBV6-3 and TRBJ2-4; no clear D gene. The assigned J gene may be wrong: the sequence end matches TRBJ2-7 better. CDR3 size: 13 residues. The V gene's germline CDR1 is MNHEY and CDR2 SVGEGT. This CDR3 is CASTDLALYEQYF. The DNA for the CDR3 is TGTGCCAGCACGGACCTCGCGCTCTACGAGCAGTACTTC.

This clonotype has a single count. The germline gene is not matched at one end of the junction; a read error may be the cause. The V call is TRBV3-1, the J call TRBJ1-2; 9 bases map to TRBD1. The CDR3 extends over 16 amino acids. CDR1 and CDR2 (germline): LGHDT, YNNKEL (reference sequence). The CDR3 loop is CANSQEWGQGRYGYTF. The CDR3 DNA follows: TGTGCCAACAGCCAAGAATGGGGACAGGGCAGATATGGCTACACCTTC.

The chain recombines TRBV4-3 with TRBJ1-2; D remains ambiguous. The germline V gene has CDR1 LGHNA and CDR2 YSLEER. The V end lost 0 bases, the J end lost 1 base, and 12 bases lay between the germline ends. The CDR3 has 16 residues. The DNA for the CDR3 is TGCGCCAGCAGCCAAGAGCCATCTCAGCGTAACTATGGCTACACCTTC. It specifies CASSQEPSQRNYGYTF.

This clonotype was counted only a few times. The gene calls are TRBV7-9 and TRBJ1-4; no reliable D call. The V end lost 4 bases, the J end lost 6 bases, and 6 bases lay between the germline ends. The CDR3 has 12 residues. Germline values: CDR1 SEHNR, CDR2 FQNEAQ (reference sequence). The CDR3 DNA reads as TGTGCCAGCAGCTCCCAAGATGAAAAACTGTTTTTT. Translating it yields CASSSQDEKLFF.

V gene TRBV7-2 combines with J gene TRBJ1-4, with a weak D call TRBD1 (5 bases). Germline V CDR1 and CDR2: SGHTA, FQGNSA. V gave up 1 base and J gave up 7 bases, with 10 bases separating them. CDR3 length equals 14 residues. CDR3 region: CASSLGSQGEKLFF. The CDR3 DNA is TGTGCCAGCAGCTTAGGTTCGCAGGGTGAAAAACTGTTTTTT.

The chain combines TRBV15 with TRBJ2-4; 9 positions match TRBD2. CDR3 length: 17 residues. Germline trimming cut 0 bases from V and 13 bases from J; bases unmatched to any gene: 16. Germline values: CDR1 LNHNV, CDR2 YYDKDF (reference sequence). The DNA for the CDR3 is TGTGCCACCAGCAGAGATTTCAGCGGGGGGATCGCCCATGAGCAGTACTTC. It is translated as CATSRDFSGGIAHEQYF.

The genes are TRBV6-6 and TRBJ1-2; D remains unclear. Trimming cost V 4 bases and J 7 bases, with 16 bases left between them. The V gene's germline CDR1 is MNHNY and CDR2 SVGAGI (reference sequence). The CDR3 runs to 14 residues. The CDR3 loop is CASSSPDLAGGYTF. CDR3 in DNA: TGTGCCAGCAGTTCGCCCGACCTAGCGGGTGGCTACACCTTC.

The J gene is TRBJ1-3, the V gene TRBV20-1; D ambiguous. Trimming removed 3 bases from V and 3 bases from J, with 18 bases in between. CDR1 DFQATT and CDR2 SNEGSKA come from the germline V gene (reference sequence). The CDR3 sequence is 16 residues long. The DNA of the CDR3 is TGCAGTGCTAGGGATACTACGGACGGCTATGGAAACACCATATATTTT. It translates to CSARDTTDGYGNTIYF.

CDR3 amino acids: CSAPRDRAGEKLFF. The DNA for the CDR3 is TGCAGTGCTCCCCGGGACAGGGCCGGTGAAAAACTGTTTTTT. This chain uses TRBV20-1 with TRBJ1-4, with 9 bases aligning to TRBD1. Germline loops: CDR1 DFQATT, CDR2 SNEGSKA (reference sequence). V trimming: 5 bases; J trimming: 7 bases; junction bases outside the gene matches: 8. The CDR3 covers 14 residues.

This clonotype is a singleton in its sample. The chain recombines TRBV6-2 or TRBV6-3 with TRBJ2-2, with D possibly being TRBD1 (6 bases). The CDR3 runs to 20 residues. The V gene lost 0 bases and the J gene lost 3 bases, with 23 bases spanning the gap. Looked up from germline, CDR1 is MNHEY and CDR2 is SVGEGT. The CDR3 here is CASSYSKTAGVPLDTGELFF. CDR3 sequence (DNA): TGTGCCAGCAGTTACTCCAAAACGGCAGGGGTGCCCCTTGACACCGGGGAGCTGTTTTTT.